The TCR beta chain under discussion was sequenced for a study of control samples from healthy donors and cancer patients. Libraries were prepared by immunoSEQ multiplex PCR; TCRdb keeps only in-frame clonotypes and omits some of them. The table lists roughly 120,000 clones, just under 90% of them singletons. Germline V gene sequence: CDR1 SNHLY, CDR2 FYNNEI. The V end lost 4 bases, the J end lost 7 bases, and 14 bases lay between the germline ends. The CDR3 spans 14 residues. Specimen: blood. The TCR sequence derives from a man younger than 45 in good health. V usage is TRBV2 and J usage is TRBJ2-1; possible D gene TRBD1, 6 bases. The CDR3 reads CASSGMTGPNEQFF. The CDR3 DNA follows: TGTGCCAGCAGTGGAATGACAGGCCCAAATGAGCAGTTCTTC.